One sample yielded the 29 T cell receptor beta chains listed below, sequenced in a study of regulatory T cells in long-lasting Graves disease. Both iRepertoire HTBI primers and Arm-PCR of CDR3 regions were used to build the TCR beta libraries. TCRdb reprocessed the multiplex PCR reads with MiXCR, giving one entry per CDR3 protein. This repertoire shows roughly 510,000 distinct CDR3 sequences, about 16% found once; its top ten account for around 11%. The time point: newly diagnosed GD, antithyroid drugs for less than 3 months. With RNA extracted from PBMCs as input, the TCR library was made. The data also belong to a second study, concerning T cells in Graves' hyperthyroidism and ophthalmopathy.

The sequencing here drew on peripheral blood mononuclear cells (PBMCs), taken at new diagnosis, from a patient treated with antithyroid drugs. Receptors were obtained from a man between 18 and 35 years old with Graves disease.

The chain couples TRBV7-8 to TRBJ1-2; D call uncertain. Deletions cut 5 bases from V and 4 bases from J, with 17 bases between. The CDR3 has 15 residues. CDR1 and CDR2 from the germline V gene are SGHVS and FQNEAQ. The CDR3 region has the DNA TGTGCCAGCAGCCCCCGAGCCCCACCAACCTATGGCTACACCTTC. Protein sequence: CASSPRAPPTYGYTF. The entire variable domain, with the rest obtained from reference TRBV7-8 and TRBJ1-2, is as follows: GAGVSQSPRYKVAKRGQDVALRCDPISGHVSLFWYQQALGQGPEFLTYFQNEAQLDKSGLPSDRFFAERPEGSVSTLKIQRTQQEDSAVYLCASSPRAPPTYGYTFGSGTRLTVV.

This clonotype occurred many times. The rearrangement uses TRBV30 and TRBJ1-2; no clear D. V was trimmed by 4 bases and J by 1 base, leaving 10 bases between them. This CDR3 spans 13 amino acids. The germline CDR1 and CDR2 sequences are GTSNPN and SVGIG (reference sequence). DNA of the CDR3: TGTGCCTGGACTCTCACACTTAACTATGGCTACACCTTC. It yields the protein CAWTLTLNYGYTF.

The rearrangement links TRBV29-1 to TRBJ1-5; D is possibly TRBD1 (5 bases). The CDR3 is 14 amino acids. Germline V CDR1 and CDR2: SQVTM, ANQGSEA. V lost 4 bases, J lost 7 bases, and 17 bases lay in between. Here the CDR3 reads CSVGADGSGQPQHF. In nucleotides, the CDR3 is TGCAGCGTTGGTGCTGACGGGTCAGGGCAGCCCCAGCATTTT.

This clonotype was observed at least ten times. The chain has TRBV27 and TRBJ2-1; D might be TRBD1 or TRBD2, each matching 5 bases. The V gene's germline CDR1 is MNHEY and CDR2 SMNVEV (reference sequence). CDR3 size: 14 residues. The V end was cut by 5 bases, the J end by 3 bases, with 11 bases between. The CDR3 DNA sequence: TGTGCCAGCAGTCGGGACCAGTACTACAATGAGCAGTTCTTC. Translation gives CASSRDQYYNEQFF.

This clonotype appeared once. This rearrangement joins TRBV5-4 to TRBJ1-6, with 7 bases identical to TRBD1. V lost 0 bases, J lost 6 bases, and 3 bases stayed unmatched. The germline V gene encodes CDR1 SGHNT and CDR2 YYREEE (reference sequence). The CDR3 is 15 amino acids. The chain's CDR3 is CASSLGDRFNSPLHF. The CDR3 nucleotides read TGTGCCAGCAGCTTGGGGGACAGATTTAATTCACCCCTCCACTTT.

In regard to this clonotype: Because it lacks the conserved phenylalanine or tryptophan at the end, this CDR3 is likely a read error. The DNA is left out, because the CDR3 cannot be placed on it with certainty; the CDR3 is given as TCRdb lists it. The chain is built from TRBV3-1 and TRBJ2-1; the D call TRBD2 from the table was never checked on the DNA. The CDR3 spans 11 residues, counting both ends. Germline V gene lookup returns CDR1 LGHDT and CDR2 YNNKEL (reference sequence). The CDR3: CASSQGAEVRL.

In its sample, this clonotype was seen a few times. The chain carries TRBV5-1 and TRBJ2-4; D remains unclear. CDR1 is SGHRS and CDR2 is YFSETQ in the germline V gene. Trimming took 6 bases from V and 1 from J, leaving 14 bases between them. CDR3 length: 15 amino acids. The CDR3 sequence is CASKDSDVAKNIQYF. DNA of the CDR3: TGCGCCAGCAAAGACTCAGACGTGGCCAAAAACATTCAGTACTTC.

This clonotype was seen repeatedly, ten times or more. This rearrangement joins TRBV28 to TRBJ2-7; tentative D call: TRBD1 (6 bases). V dropped 5 bases and J dropped 1 base, with 15 bases sitting between them. Germline V gene sequence: CDR1 MDHEN, CDR2 SYDVKM. The CDR3 totals 15 residues. CDR3 nucleotide sequence: TGTGCCAGCAGTCTTAGGCCGGACAGATCCTACGAGCAGTACTTC. This sequence encodes CASSLRPDRSYEQYF.

V usage is TRBV19 and J usage is TRBJ1-1; TRBD1 matches at 12 bases. CDR1 is LNHDA and CDR2 is SQIVND in the germline V gene (reference sequence). The ends lost 11 bases at V and 4 bases at J; junction bases unmatched: 17. This CDR3 spans 17 amino acids. In nucleotides, the CDR3 is TGTGCCGCAAGATCCCGGGACAGGGGGCGCCGGGGCACTGAAGCTTTCTTT. Translating gives CAARSRDRGRRGTEAFF.

This clonotype turned up a few times. This CDR3 reads CASSSGPGQQFEAFF. The CDR3 DNA sequence: TGTGCCAGTAGTTCAGGTCCGGGACAGCAGTTTGAAGCTTTCTTT. The chain recombines TRBV19 with TRBJ1-1; 7 bases are a match to TRBD1. Germline trimming cut 5 bases from V and 7 bases from J; bases unmatched to any gene: 13. Germline V CDR1 and CDR2: LNHDA, SQIVND (reference sequence). The CDR3 is 15 amino acids.

This clonotype was recorded at least ten times. This chain connects TRBV15 to TRBJ1-2, with D perhaps matching TRBD1 (6 bases). This CDR3 has 12 amino acids. Germline CDR1 is LNHNV and CDR2 is YYDKDF (reference sequence). V lost 8 bases, J lost 7 bases, and 14 bases lay in between. The CDR3 loop reads CATRGQSGGYTF. The CDR3 coding sequence is TGTGCCACCCGTGGACAGTCTGGTGGCTACACCTTC.

Many counts were recorded for this clonotype. This chain links TRBV11-2 with TRBJ2-5; D ambiguous. CDR1 SGHAT and CDR2 FQNNGV come from the germline V gene. Trimming removed 0 bases from V and 2 bases from J, with 16 bases in between. The CDR3 runs to 17 residues. This CDR3 is CASSLDLSFFGQETQYF. DNA of the CDR3: TGTGCCAGCAGCTTAGATCTCAGCTTCTTCGGACAAGAGACCCAGTACTTC.

The chain combines TRBV20-1 with TRBJ2-3; 11 bases agree with TRBD2. Germline trimming cut 6 bases from V and 5 bases from J; bases unmatched to any gene: 7. CDR3 length: 14 residues. CDR1 is DFQATT and CDR2 is SNEGSKA in the germline V gene (reference sequence). CDR3 DNA: TGCAGTGCAGATACTAGCGGGAGAATAGATACGCAGTATTTT. Translated, it gives CSADTSGRIDTQYF.

This clonotype came up a few times. CDR3 sequence reads: CASSMRGLSYTF. As DNA, the CDR3 is TGTGCCAGCAGCATGAGGGGGCTGAGCTACACCTTC. The rearrangement joins TRBV5-6 to TRBJ1-2, with TRBD1 matching over 7 bases. The V gene end was trimmed by 4 bases and the J gene end by 9 bases; junction bases not matched to a gene: 6. The CDR3 is made up of 12 amino acids. In germline, CDR1 is SGHDT, CDR2 YYEEEE.

In its sample, this clonotype was seen once. The J gene is TRBJ1-2, the V gene TRBV19; tentative D call: TRBD1 (5 bases). Germline lookup yields CDR1 LNHDA and CDR2 SQIVND (reference sequence). Trimming took off 1 base at V and 6 bases at J, with 15 bases between the two ends. The CDR3 is 15 amino acids. The CDR3 spells CASSIVQGLQDGYTF. The CDR3, as DNA: TGTGCCAGTAGTATAGTTCAGGGCCTTCAGGATGGCTACACCTTC. The full variable domain, in which reference TRBV19 and TRBJ1-2 provide the parts outside the CDR3, is DGGITQSPKYLFRKEGQNVTLSCEQNLNHDAMYWYRQDPGQGLRLIYYSQIVNDFQKGDIAEGYSVSREKKESFPLTVTSAQKNPTAFYLCASSIVQGLQDGYTFGSGTRLTVV.

This clonotype was counted at least ten times. An end of the junction does not agree with germline; a read error may underlie this. The chain has TRBV6-1 and TRBJ2-7; a possible D gene is TRBD2 (6 bases). The germline V gene has CDR1 MNHNS and CDR2 SASEGT. This CDR3 is 14 amino acids long. CDR3 sequence: CASSEAASAYEQYF. The CDR3 region has the DNA TGTGCCAGCAGCGAAGCAGCTAGCGCCTACGAGCAGTACTTC.

The V gene is TRBV7-6, the J gene TRBJ2-2, with 8 bases identical to TRBD2. The V and J ends lost 5 bases and 1 base, in that order; junction bases with no gene match: 6. The CDR3 is 16 amino acids. Looked up from germline, CDR1 is SGHVS and CDR2 is FNYEAQ. The CDR3 DNA is TGTGCCAGCAGCCTCAACAGCGGGAGGAACACCGGGGAGCTGTTTTTT. It is translated as CASSLNSGRNTGELFF. Using reference TRBV7-6 and TRBJ2-2 for the parts outside the CDR3, the full variable domain is GAGVSQSPRYKVTKRGQDVALRCDPISGHVSLYWYRQALGQGPEFLTYFNYEAQQDKSGLPNDRFSAERPEGSISTLTIQRTEQRDSAMYRCASSLNSGRNTGELFFGEGSRLTVL.

This sequence joins TRBV7-9 and TRBJ2-1; TRBD2 aligns across 11 bases. V trimming: 4 bases; J trimming: 2 bases; junction bases outside the gene matches: 7. CDR1 is SEHNR and CDR2 is FQNEAQ in the germline V gene (reference sequence). The CDR3 is 17 residues long. CDR3 DNA sequence: TGTGCCAGCAGCTCCCTAGGGACTAGCGGACCCTACAATGAGCAGTTCTTC. Residues: CASSSLGTSGPYNEQFF.

This clonotype was counted many times. This chain joins TRBV20-1 and TRBJ2-1; the match to TRBD1 covers 8 bases. This CDR3 contains 16 residues. Trimming at V came to 5 bases and at J to 8 bases, leaving 17 bases not matched to a gene. From germline, CDR1 is DFQATT and CDR2 SNEGSKA (reference sequence). The CDR3 loop is CSAVPPGQAVWYEQFF. The CDR3 region has the DNA TGCAGTGCTGTTCCTCCGGGACAGGCCGTCTGGTATGAGCAGTTCTTC.

As to this clonotype: A much more abundant neighbour one base away suggests this may be a read error. This chain joins TRBV10-2 and TRBJ2-3, with D hard to call. The J call may be wrong; the DNA end is better matched by TRBJ2-5. This CDR3 region has 15 residues. CDR1 and CDR2 (germline): WSHSY, SAAADI. CDR3 bases: TGCGCCAGCAGTGAGTCCCTAGTCACTCATGAGACCCAGTACTTC. It translates to CASSESLVTHETQYF.

This clonotype occurred a few times. V usage is TRBV30 and J usage is TRBJ1-6; TRBD1 matches at 7 bases. The ends lost 5 bases at V and 10 bases at J; junction bases unmatched: 8. Per germline, CDR1 GTSNPN and CDR2 SVGIG (reference sequence). CDR3 length: 13 amino acids. Here the CDR3 reads CAWEGQRGSPLHF. The DNA for the CDR3 is TGTGCCTGGGAGGGACAGCGGGGATCACCCCTCCACTTT.

This clonotype was detected many times. The chain uses TRBV7-8 and TRBJ2-4; the D is unclear. V was shortened by 0 bases and J by 8 bases, with 14 bases between the two germline ends. This CDR3 comprises 15 residues. Germline assignment: CDR1 SGHVS and CDR2 FQNEAQ. CDR3 bases: TGTGCCAGCAGCTTAGCCCGACAAGACGTCGACATTCAGTACTTC. Protein sequence: CASSLARQDVDIQYF.

The V gene is TRBV11-2, the J gene TRBJ2-7; 7 bases match TRBD1. The CDR3 has 16 amino acids. CDR1 is SGHAT and CDR2 is FQNNGV in the germline V gene. With V trimmed by 7 bases and J by 0 bases, 12 bases remained unmatched. This CDR3 reads CASKPPDRDYSYEQYF. The CDR3 nucleotides read TGTGCCAGCAAACCCCCAGACAGGGATTACTCCTACGAGCAGTACTTC. The full variable domain, in which reference TRBV11-2 and TRBJ2-7 provide the parts outside the CDR3, is EAGVAQSPRYKIIEKRQSVAFWCNPISGHATLYWYQQILGQGPKLLIQFQNNGVVDDSQLPKDRFSAERLKGVDSTLKIQPAKLEDSAVYLCASKPPDRDYSYEQYFGPGTRLTVT.

The chain combines TRBV29-1 with TRBJ2-7; TRBD2 matches at 11 bases. CDR3 length: 15 amino acids. Trimming took 6 bases from V and 1 from J; bases not matched to a gene: 8. Germline CDR1 and CDR2: SQVTM and ANQGSEA. CDR3 protein: CSVGLGLAVSYEQYF. CDR3 in DNA: TGCAGCGTGGGGCTGGGACTAGCGGTTTCCTACGAGCAGTACTTC.

This clonotype has at least ten counts. The V gene is TRBV2, the J gene TRBJ2-3; 10 bases are shared with TRBD1. This CDR3 spans 16 amino acids. Trimming cost V 6 bases and J 6 bases; bases outside gene matches: 12. Germline V gives CDR1 SNHLY, CDR2 FYNNEI. This CDR3 reads CASSDPGTGVGDTQYF. The CDR3 bases are TGTGCCAGCAGCGACCCCGGGACAGGGGTAGGGGATACGCAGTATTTT. Supplemented by reference TRBV2 and TRBJ2-3, the full variable domain reads EPEVTQTPSHQVTQMGQEVILRCVPISNHLYFYWYRQILGQKVEFLVSFYNNEISEKSEIFDDQFSVERPDGSNFTLKIRSTKLEDSAMYFCASSDPGTGVGDTQYFGPGTRLTVL.

This clonotype was picked up a small number of times. V is TRBV11-2 and J is TRBJ1-5; D is unclear. Trimming stripped 1 base from V and 9 bases from J, with 10 bases between. Germline V gene data show CDR1 as SGHAT and CDR2 as FQNNGV. This CDR3 spans 13 amino acids. The CDR3 sequence is CASSLGERSPQHF. In DNA form, the CDR3 reads TGTGCCAGCAGCTTAGGGGAAAGGTCGCCCCAGCATTTT.

There are a few counts of this clonotype. The chain uses TRBV9 and TRBJ2-2, with a tentative D call TRBD2 (6 bases). The CDR3 length is 15 residues. Germline lookup yields CDR1 SGDLS and CDR2 YYNGEE. Between the trimmed V and J ends, which lost 4 bases and 6 bases, there was a span of 16 bases. The CDR3 DNA reads as TGTGCCAGCAGCTACCCGGGACTTCAGCCCGGGGAGCTGTTTTTT. It encodes CASSYPGLQPGELFF.

V usage is TRBV12-3 or TRBV12-4 and J usage is TRBJ2-7; 16 bases agree with TRBD2. The length of the CDR3 is 15 residues. Trimming took 5 bases from V and 4 from J; bases not matched to a gene: 2. The CDR3 DNA follows: TGTGCCAGCAGTAAGGGACTAGCGGGAGGGTACGAGCAGTACTTC. Residues: CASSKGLAGGYEQYF.

The J gene is TRBJ1-2, the V gene TRBV6-2 or TRBV6-3; TRBD1 is a possible D gene (6 bases). Germline V gene sequence: CDR1 MNHEY, CDR2 SVGEGT. Trimming shortened V by 5 bases and J by 8 bases, and 18 bases separated the two germline ends. The CDR3 runs 14 residues. CDR3 bases: TGTGCCAGCAGTCCGAACTCCCCAAGGGGGGGCTACACCTTC. It specifies CASSPNSPRGGYTF.